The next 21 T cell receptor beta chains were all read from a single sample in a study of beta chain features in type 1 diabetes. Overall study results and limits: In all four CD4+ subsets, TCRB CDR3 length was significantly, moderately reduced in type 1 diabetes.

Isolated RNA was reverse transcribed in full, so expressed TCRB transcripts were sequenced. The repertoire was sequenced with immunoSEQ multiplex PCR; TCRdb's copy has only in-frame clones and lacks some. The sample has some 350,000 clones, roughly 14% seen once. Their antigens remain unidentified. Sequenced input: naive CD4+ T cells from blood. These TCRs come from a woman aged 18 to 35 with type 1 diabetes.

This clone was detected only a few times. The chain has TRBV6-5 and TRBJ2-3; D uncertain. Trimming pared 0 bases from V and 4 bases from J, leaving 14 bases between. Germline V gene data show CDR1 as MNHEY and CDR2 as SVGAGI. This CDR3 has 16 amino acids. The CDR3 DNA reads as TGTGCCAGCAGTTACTCGTACTCCTCCCTGGCAGATACGCAGTATTTT. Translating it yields CASSYSYSSLADTQYF.

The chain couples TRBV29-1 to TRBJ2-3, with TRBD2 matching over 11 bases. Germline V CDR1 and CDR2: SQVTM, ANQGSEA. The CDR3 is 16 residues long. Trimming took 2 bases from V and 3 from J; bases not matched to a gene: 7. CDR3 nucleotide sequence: TGCAGCGTTGAACAGGGGACTAGCGGTAGAACAGATACGCAGTATTTT. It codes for CSVEQGTSGRTDTQYF.

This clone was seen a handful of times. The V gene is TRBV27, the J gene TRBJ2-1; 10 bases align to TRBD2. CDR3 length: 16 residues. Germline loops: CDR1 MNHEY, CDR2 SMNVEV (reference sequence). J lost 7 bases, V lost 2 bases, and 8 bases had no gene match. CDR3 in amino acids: CASSLGLAGVVNEQFF. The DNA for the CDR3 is TGTGCCAGCAGTTTAGGGCTAGCGGGAGTCGTTAATGAGCAGTTCTTC.

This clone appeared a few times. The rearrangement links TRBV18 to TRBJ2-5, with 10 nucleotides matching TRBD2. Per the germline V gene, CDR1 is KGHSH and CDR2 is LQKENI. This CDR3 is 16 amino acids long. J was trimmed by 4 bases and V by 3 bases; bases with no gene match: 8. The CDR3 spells CASSPMIIAGGETQYF. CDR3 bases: TGTGCCAGCTCACCTATGATAATAGCGGGAGGAGAGACCCAGTACTTC.

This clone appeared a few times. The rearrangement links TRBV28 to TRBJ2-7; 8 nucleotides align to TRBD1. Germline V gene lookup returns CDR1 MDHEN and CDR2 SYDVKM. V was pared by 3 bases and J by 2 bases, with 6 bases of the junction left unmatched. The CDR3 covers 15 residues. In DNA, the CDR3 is TGTGCCAGCAGTTTCGGGGGACAGGCTACCTACGAGCAGTACTTC. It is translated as CASSFGGQATYEQYF.

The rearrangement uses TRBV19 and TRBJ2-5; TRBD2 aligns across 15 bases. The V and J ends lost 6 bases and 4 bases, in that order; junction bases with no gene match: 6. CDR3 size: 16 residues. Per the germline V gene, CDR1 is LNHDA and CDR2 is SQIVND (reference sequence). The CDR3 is CASRDSGLAGGETQYF. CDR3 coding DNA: TGTGCCAGTAGGGACTCGGGACTAGCGGGAGGAGAGACCCAGTACTTC.

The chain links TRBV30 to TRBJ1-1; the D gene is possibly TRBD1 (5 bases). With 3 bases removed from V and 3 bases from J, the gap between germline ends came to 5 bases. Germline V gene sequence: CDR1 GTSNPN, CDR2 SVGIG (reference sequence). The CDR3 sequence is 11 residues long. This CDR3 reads CAWRQDTEAFF. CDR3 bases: TGTGCCTGGAGACAGGACACTGAAGCTTTCTTT. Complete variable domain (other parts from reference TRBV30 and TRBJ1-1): SQTIHQWPATLVQPVGSPLSLECTVEGTSNPNLYWYRQAAGRGLQLLFYSVGIGQISSEVPQNLSASRPQDRQFILSSKKLLLSDSGFYLCAWRQDTEAFFGQGTRLTVV.

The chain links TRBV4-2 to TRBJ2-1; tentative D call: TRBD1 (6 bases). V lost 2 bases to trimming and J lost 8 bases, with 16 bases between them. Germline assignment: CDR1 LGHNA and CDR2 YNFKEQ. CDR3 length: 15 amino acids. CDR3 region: CASSQRGGRGDEQFF. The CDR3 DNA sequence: TGTGCCAGCAGCCAAAGAGGAGGCAGGGGAGATGAGCAGTTCTTC.

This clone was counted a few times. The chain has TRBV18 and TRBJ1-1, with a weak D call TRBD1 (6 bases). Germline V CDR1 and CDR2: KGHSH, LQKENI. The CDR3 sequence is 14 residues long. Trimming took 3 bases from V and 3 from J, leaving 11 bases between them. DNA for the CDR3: TGTGCCAGCTCACCCCAGGGGCCGCACACTGAAGCTTTCTTT. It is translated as CASSPQGPHTEAFF.

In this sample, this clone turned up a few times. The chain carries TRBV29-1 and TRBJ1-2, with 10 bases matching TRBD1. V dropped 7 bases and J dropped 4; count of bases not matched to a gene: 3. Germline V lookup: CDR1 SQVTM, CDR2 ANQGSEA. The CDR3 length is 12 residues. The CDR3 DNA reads TGCAGCGACCGGACAGGGGGCTATGGCTACACCTTC. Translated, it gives CSDRTGGYGYTF.

Here the CDR3 reads CASSQDREAWWDTQYF. The DNA for the CDR3 is TGTGCCAGCAGCCAAGATCGTGAGGCCTGGTGGGATACGCAGTATTTT. The chain couples TRBV4-2 to TRBJ2-3; no definite D call. CDR3 size: 16 residues. Germline V gene lookup returns CDR1 LGHNA and CDR2 YNFKEQ. Trimming removed 0 bases from V and 6 bases from J, with 16 bases in between.

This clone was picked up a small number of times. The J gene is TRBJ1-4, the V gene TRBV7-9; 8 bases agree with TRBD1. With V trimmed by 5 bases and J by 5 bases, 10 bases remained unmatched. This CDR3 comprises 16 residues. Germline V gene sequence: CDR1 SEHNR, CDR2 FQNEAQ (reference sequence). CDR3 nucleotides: TGTGCCAGCAGCCCCGCCCGAGGGACAGGAAATGAAAAACTGTTTTTT. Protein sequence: CASSPARGTGNEKLFF.

The CDR3: CASIGQTNYGYTF. The CDR3 nucleotides read TGTGCCAGTATCGGACAGACCAACTATGGCTACACCTTC. The chain uses TRBV19 and TRBJ1-2, with a tentative D call TRBD1 (6 bases). The CDR3 is made up of 13 amino acids. The ends were cut back, 7 bases at V and 2 bases at J, with 11 bases in the middle. Germline CDR1 is LNHDA and CDR2 is SQIVND (reference sequence).

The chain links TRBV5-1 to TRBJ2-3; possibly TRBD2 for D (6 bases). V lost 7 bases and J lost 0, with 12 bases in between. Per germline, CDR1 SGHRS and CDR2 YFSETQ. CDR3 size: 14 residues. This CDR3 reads CASGSGSSTDTQYF. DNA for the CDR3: TGCGCCAGCGGGAGCGGGTCTAGCACAGATACGCAGTATTTT.

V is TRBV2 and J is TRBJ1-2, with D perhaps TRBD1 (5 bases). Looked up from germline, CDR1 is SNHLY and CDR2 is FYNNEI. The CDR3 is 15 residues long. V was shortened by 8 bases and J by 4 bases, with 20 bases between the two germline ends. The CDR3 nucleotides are TGTGCCAGCGTGGTCGGTCCTCAGCAGGGCTATGGCTACACCTTC. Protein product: CASVVGPQQGYGYTF.

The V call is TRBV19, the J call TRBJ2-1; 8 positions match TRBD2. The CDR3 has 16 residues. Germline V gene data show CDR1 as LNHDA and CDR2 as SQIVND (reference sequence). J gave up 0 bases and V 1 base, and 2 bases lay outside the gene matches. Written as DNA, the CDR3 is TGTGCCAGTAGTATAGTAGCGGGGAACTCCTACAATGAGCAGTTCTTC. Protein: CASSIVAGNSYNEQFF. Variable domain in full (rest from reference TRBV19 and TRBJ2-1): DGGITQSPKYLFRKEGQNVTLSCEQNLNHDAMYWYRQDPGQGLRLIYYSQIVNDFQKGDIAEGYSVSREKKESFPLTVTSAQKNPTAFYLCASSIVAGNSYNEQFFGPGTRLTVL.

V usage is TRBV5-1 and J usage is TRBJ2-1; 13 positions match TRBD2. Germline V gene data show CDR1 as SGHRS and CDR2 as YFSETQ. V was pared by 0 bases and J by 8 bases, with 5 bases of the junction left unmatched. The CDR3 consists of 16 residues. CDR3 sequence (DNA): TGCGCCAGCAGCTTGGGAGGGACTAGCGGGGTCGATGAGCAGTTCTTC. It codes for CASSLGGTSGVDEQFF.

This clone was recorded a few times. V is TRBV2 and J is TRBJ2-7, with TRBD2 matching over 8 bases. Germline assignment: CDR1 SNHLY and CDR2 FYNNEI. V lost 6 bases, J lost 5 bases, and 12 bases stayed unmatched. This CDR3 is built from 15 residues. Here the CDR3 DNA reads TGTGCCAGCAGGGAGAGCGGGAGACCGGAGGACGAGCAGTACGTC. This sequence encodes CASRESGRPEDEQYV.

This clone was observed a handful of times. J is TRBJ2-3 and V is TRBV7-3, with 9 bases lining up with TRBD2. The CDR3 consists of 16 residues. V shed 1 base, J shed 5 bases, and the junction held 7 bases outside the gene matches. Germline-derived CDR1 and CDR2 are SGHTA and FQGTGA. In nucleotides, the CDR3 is TGTGCCAGCAGCTTAAGAGGGCGACTAGCGGAAGATACGCAGTATTTT. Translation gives CASSLRGRLAEDTQYF.

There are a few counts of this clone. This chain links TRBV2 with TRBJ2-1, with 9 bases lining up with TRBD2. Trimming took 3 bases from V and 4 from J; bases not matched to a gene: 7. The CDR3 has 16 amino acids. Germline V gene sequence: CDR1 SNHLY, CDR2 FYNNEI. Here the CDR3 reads CASSEGTSGLYNEQFF. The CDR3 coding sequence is TGTGCCAGCAGTGAGGGAACTAGCGGGCTTTACAATGAGCAGTTCTTC.

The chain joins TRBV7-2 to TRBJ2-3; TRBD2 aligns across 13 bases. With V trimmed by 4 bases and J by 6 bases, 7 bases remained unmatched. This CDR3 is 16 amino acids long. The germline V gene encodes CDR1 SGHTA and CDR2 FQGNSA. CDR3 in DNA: TGTGCCAGCAGCTCCGGGACTAGCGGGATTGTGGATACGCAGTATTTT. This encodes CASSSGTSGIVDTQYF.